The clone carrying this T cell receptor beta chain was counted once. After extraction with the RNeasy kit, roughly 0.45 to 1 ug of the RNA was reverse transcribed using random hexamers. MiXCR was run by TCRdb on the immunoSEQ multiplex PCR reads, yielding one entry per CDR3 protein. The table has roughly 80,000 distinct CDR3 sequences, just under 95% seen once. The record originates from a study of CD8 T cells in Susac syndrome. TEMRA cells were enriched by FACS, while CD8+ and CD4+ T cells were obtained through a negative isolation that was performed magnetically. The CDR3 has 13 residues. V was shortened by 7 bases and J by 0 bases, with 12 bases between the two germline ends. Germline CDR1 reads SQVTM; CDR2 reads ANQGSEA.

This receptor was taken from a human donor in good health. Material: CD8+ T cells from PBMCs. The chain links TRBV29-1 to TRBJ1-1, with TRBD1 as a possible D gene (6 bases). The CDR3 DNA follows: TGCAGCGACCGGGGGACAATGAACACTGAAGCTTTCTTT. It codes for CSDRGTMNTEAFF.